This T cell receptor beta chain was captured by sequencing in a study of blood T cell repertoires in COVID-19. Study-level background: Acute and convalescent COVID-19 samples came from the United States, Italy and Spain. T cells, B-cell-depleted T cells, or PBMCs provided the cDNA or gDNA that served as material.

In the original workflow: Amplified reference gene primers provided the basis for estimating nucleated cell counts. Some clones are missing from TCRdb's copy, which holds only in-frame ones; the method was immunoSEQ multiplex PCR. V and J calls and clone size are those listed in that table; D and trimming were worked out from the DNA. The table records approximately 75,000 clones, approximately 74% of them present only once. Sequencing was done on a sample of peripheral blood. The source is a human donor with acute or convalescent COVID-19. The donor label of this sample is uncertain.

DNA for the CDR3: TGTGCCAGCAGCTCCCGTTTTAGCGGGAGCAATGAGCAGTTCTTC. Its protein product is CASSSRFSGSNEQFF. This rearrangement joins TRBV7-2 to TRBJ2-1; 9 positions match TRBD2. Germline V gives CDR1 SGHTA, CDR2 FQGNSA. V dropped 4 bases and J dropped 6; count of bases not matched to a gene: 7. CDR3 size: 15 residues.